This record covers a single T cell receptor beta chain. Other nucleotide sequences in the sample specify the same CDR3. Repertoires were generated with immunoSEQ multiplex PCR, while TCRdb's copy carries only in-frame clones and drops some. The data hold 250,000 or so clones, with 91% observed a single time. The data belong to a study of blood T cell repertoires in COVID-19. Trimming removed 1 base from V and 4 bases from J, with 10 bases in between. This CDR3 comprises 14 residues. From germline, CDR1 is SEHNR and CDR2 FQNEAQ (reference sequence). This TCR came from a man in his forties who had been exposed to COVID-19. Sequences were obtained from PBMCs or T cells enriched from blood (not recorded which). The chain combines TRBV7-9 with TRBJ1-1; D not certain. CDR3 loop: CASSLGTGSTEAFF. The CDR3 coding sequence is TGTGCCAGCAGCTTAGGGACGGGGAGCACTGAAGCTTTCTTT.